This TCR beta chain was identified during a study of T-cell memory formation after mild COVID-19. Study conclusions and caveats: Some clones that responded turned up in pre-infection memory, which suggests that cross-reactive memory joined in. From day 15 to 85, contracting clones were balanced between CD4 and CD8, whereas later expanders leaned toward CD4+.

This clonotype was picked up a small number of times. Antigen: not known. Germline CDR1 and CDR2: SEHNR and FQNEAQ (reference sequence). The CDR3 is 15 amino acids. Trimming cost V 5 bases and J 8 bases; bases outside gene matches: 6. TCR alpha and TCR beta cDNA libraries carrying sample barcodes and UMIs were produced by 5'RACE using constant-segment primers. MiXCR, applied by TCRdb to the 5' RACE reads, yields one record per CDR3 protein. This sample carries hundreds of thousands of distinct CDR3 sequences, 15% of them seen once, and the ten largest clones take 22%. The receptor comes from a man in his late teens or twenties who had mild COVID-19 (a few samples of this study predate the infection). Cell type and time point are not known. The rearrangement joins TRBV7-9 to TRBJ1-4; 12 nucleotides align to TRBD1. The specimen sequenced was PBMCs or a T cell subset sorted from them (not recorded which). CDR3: CASSHGTGGSEKLFF. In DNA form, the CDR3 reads TGTGCCAGCAGCCACGGGACAGGGGGCAGCGAAAAACTGTTTTTT.